This entry lists 30 T cell receptor beta chains sequenced from one sample in a study of control samples from healthy donors and cancer patients. Produced via immunoSEQ multiplex PCR; TCRdb's table is partial and in-frame only. The table has some 140,000 clones, roughly 94% seen once. Sequencing input: PBMCs. The receptor set was obtained from a man between 60 and 70 years old with colorectal cancer.

The rearrangement joins TRBV19 to TRBJ1-1, with 8 bases fitting TRBD1. The CDR3 extends over 14 amino acids. V was clipped by 7 bases and J by 0 bases; unmatched bases: 4. The germline gives CDR1 LNHDA, CDR2 SQIVND (reference sequence). This chain's CDR3 is CASKTGEMNTEAFF. CDR3 DNA: TGTGCCAGTAAGACAGGGGAGATGAACACTGAAGCTTTCTTT.

Only one count was recorded for this clone. The V and J genes are TRBV9 and TRBJ2-2; D remains unclear. The CDR3 covers 12 residues. Germline assignment: CDR1 SGDLS and CDR2 YYNGEE. V was trimmed by 4 bases and J by 3 bases, leaving 4 bases between them. Here the CDR3 reads CASSPYTGELFF. The CDR3 coding sequence is TGTGCCAGCAGCCCCTACACCGGGGAGCTGTTTTTT.

The chain couples TRBV27 to TRBJ2-3; D uncertain. The germline V and J ends were trimmed by 3 bases and 0 bases, with 10 bases remaining between them. The germline V gene has CDR1 MNHEY and CDR2 SMNVEV (reference sequence). This CDR3 spans 15 amino acids. CDR3 loop: CASSFRVTSTDTQYF. The CDR3 region has the DNA TGTGCCAGCAGTTTCCGGGTAACTAGCACAGATACGCAGTATTTT.

This chain links TRBV18 with TRBJ2-1; TRBD2 agrees at 12 bases. This CDR3 contains 15 residues. In germline, CDR1 is KGHSH, CDR2 LQKENI. With V trimmed by 6 bases and J by 4 bases, 4 bases remained unmatched. In DNA, the CDR3 is TGTGCCAGCTCCCTCGGACTAGCGGGGTACAATGAGCAGTTCTTC. Translating gives CASSLGLAGYNEQFF.

The chain links TRBV5-4 to TRBJ2-7, with 12 bases that match TRBD2. CDR1 is SGHNT and CDR2 is YYREEE in the germline V gene (reference sequence). Trimming removed 4 bases from V and 7 bases from J; junction bases left unmatched: 12. The CDR3 runs to 16 residues. The CDR3 DNA follows: TGTGCCAGCAGCGATCGGGGGGGGACTAGCGGGTCAGAGCAGTACTTC. This translates into CASSDRGGTSGSEQYF.

This rearrangement joins TRBV5-1 to TRBJ2-1, with D possibly being TRBD2 (5 bases). The germline V gene has CDR1 SGHRS and CDR2 YFSETQ. With 2 bases removed from V and 4 bases from J, the gap between germline ends came to 13 bases. This CDR3 region has 15 residues. CDR3 in amino acids: CASSFPDRLYNEQFF. The DNA for the CDR3 is TGCGCCAGCAGCTTCCCCGACCGACTATACAATGAGCAGTTCTTC.

In this sample, this clone turned up once. The V and J genes are TRBV6-5 and TRBJ2-5, with a possible D match to TRBD2 (7 bases). Germline CDR1 reads MNHEY; CDR2 reads SVGAGI. CDR3 size: 15 residues. V dropped 0 bases and J dropped 4 bases, with 12 bases sitting between them. CDR3 DNA sequence: TGTGCCAGCAGTTACTCGGGGGGGGCCTTAGAGACCCAGTACTTC. Amino acid sequence: CASSYSGGALETQYF.

This chain uses TRBV28 with TRBJ1-3, with a possible D match to TRBD1 (6 bases). There are 15 residues in the CDR3. Germline lookup yields CDR1 MDHEN and CDR2 SYDVKM. Trimming removed 2 bases from V and 4 bases from J, with 12 bases in between. In DNA form, the CDR3 reads TGTGCCAGCAGTTTACCACAGGGAGACGGAAACACCATATATTTT. This gives the protein CASSLPQGDGNTIYF.

This rearrangement joins TRBV29-1 to TRBJ1-1, with 8 positions matching TRBD1. The CDR3 spans 11 residues. Trimming removed 3 bases from V and 9 bases from J; junction bases left unmatched: 3. From germline, CDR1 is SQVTM and CDR2 ANQGSEA. The CDR3 region has the DNA TGCAGCGTTGACGGACAGGGCAAAGCTTTCTTT. Translated, it gives CSVDGQGKAFF.

CDR3 nucleotide sequence: TGTGCCAGTACTTCCACTAGGGCAGATACGCAGTATTTT. Translating it yields CASTSTRADTQYF. The chain links TRBV19 to TRBJ2-3; TRBD2 might be the D (5 bases). The germline V gene has CDR1 LNHDA and CDR2 SQIVND (reference sequence). Trimming took 7 bases from V and 4 from J, leaving 12 bases between them. CDR3 length: 13 residues.

V usage is TRBV27 and J usage is TRBJ1-5, with D possibly TRBD1 on 5 matching bases. V was pared by 9 bases and J by 6 bases, with 9 bases between. The germline V gene has CDR1 MNHEY and CDR2 SMNVEV (reference sequence). The CDR3 spans 11 residues. The DNA for the CDR3 is TGTGCCAGAGGGAGGGGTCAGCCCCAGCATTTT. It yields the protein CARGRGQPQHF.

The genes are TRBV6-5 and TRBJ2-5, with a weak D call TRBD2 (5 bases). Germline assignment: CDR1 MNHEY and CDR2 SVGAGI. Trimming shortened V by 6 bases and J by 2 bases, and 16 bases separated the two germline ends. This CDR3 region has 15 residues. CDR3 amino acids: CASRQVWERQETQYF. The CDR3 coding sequence is TGTGCCAGCAGGCAAGTTTGGGAGAGGCAAGAGACCCAGTACTTC.

This chain links TRBV6-5 with TRBJ2-5; 9 bases align to TRBD1. After removal of 5 bases from V and 2 bases from J, the junction contained 3 bases not matched to a gene. The CDR3 extends over 14 amino acids. Germline assignment: CDR1 MNHEY and CDR2 SVGAGI. The CDR3 region has the DNA TGTGCCAGCAGTCACAGGGGGCTTCAAGAGACCCAGTACTTC. Its translation is CASSHRGLQETQYF.

This clone was seen once. This chain uses TRBV7-9 with TRBJ2-7; D is unresolved. CDR1 is SEHNR and CDR2 is FQNEAQ in the germline V gene (reference sequence). There are 13 residues in the CDR3. V was cut by 5 bases and J by 4 bases, with 12 bases left in between. CDR3 residues: CASSPTVGYEQYF. The CDR3 region has the DNA TGTGCCAGCAGCCCCACCGTCGGTTACGAGCAGTACTTC. Based on the CDR3 plus reference TRBV7-9 and TRBJ2-7, the full variable domain is DTGVSQNPRHKITKRGQNVTFRCDPISEHNRLYWYRQTLGQGPEFLTYFQNEAQLEKSRLLSDRFSAERPKGSFSTLEIQRTEQGDSAMYLCASSPTVGYEQYFGPGTRLTVT.

In its sample, this clone was seen a few times. The chain employs TRBV11-2 and TRBJ2-3; 10 positions match TRBD2. This CDR3 contains 18 residues. Per germline, CDR1 SGHAT and CDR2 FQNNGV. V dropped 0 bases and J dropped 6; count of bases not matched to a gene: 12. For the CDR3, the DNA is TGTGCCAGCAGCTTAGAGTCCAGCGGGGGGGCCCTGGGGGATACGCAGTATTTT. Translating gives CASSLESSGGALGDTQYF. The full variable domain, its missing parts supplied by reference TRBV11-2 and TRBJ2-3, is EAGVAQSPRYKIIEKRQSVAFWCNPISGHATLYWYQQILGQGPKLLIQFQNNGVVDDSQLPKDRFSAERLKGVDSTLKIQPAKLEDSAVYLCASSLESSGGALGDTQYFGPGTRLTVL.

This clone was seen only once. The chain is built from TRBV19 and TRBJ1-2; a weak D match, TRBD1 (6 bases). The CDR3 totals 14 residues. CDR1 and CDR2 (germline): LNHDA, SQIVND (reference sequence). Trimming removed 6 bases from V and 4 bases from J, with 15 bases in between. As DNA, the CDR3 is TGTGCCAGTAGCCCAGGGGATCCGGCCTATGGCTACACCTTC. Residues: CASSPGDPAYGYTF.

CDR3 sequence (DNA): TGTGCCAGCAGCGTACTTAGCACAGATACGCAGTATTTT. It specifies CASSVLSTDTQYF. This chain joins TRBV9 and TRBJ2-3, with D uncertain. Trimming left V 1 base short and J 0 bases short, with 3 bases between. There are 13 residues in the CDR3. Germline-derived CDR1 and CDR2 are SGDLS and YYNGEE.

V is TRBV27 and J is TRBJ1-2; D is unclear. V dropped 3 bases and J dropped 2 bases, with 16 bases sitting between them. CDR1 and CDR2 (germline): MNHEY, SMNVEV (reference sequence). This CDR3 comprises 16 residues. The CDR3 DNA reads TGTGCCAGCAGTTTTTGGCCCACTCGCGGGAACTATGGCTACACCTTC. Translating it yields CASSFWPTRGNYGYTF.

The chain couples TRBV6-2 or TRBV6-3 to TRBJ2-7; D unresolved. The length of the CDR3 is 12 residues. Germline loops: CDR1 MNHEY, CDR2 SVGEGT. V was clipped by 5 bases and J by 5 bases, with 10 bases between them. CDR3 sequence reads: CASSRTVDEQYF. CDR3 nucleotide sequence: TGTGCCAGCAGTCGTACAGTGGACGAGCAGTACTTC.

The gene calls are TRBV7-2 and TRBJ2-5; D ambiguous. The CDR3 totals 14 residues. Trimming shortened V by 1 base and J by 0 bases, and 6 bases separated the two germline ends. Germline assignment: CDR1 SGHTA and CDR2 FQGNSA. CDR3 sequence reads: CASSLGFDQETQYF. CDR3 DNA sequence: TGTGCCAGCAGCTTAGGATTCGACCAAGAGACCCAGTACTTC.

The chain is built from TRBV7-9 and TRBJ2-5; 7 nucleotides agree with TRBD2. The CDR3 consists of 14 residues. Germline V gene lookup returns CDR1 SEHNR and CDR2 FQNEAQ (reference sequence). V dropped 5 bases and J dropped 3; count of bases not matched to a gene: 6. CDR3 amino acids: CASSPAGVEETQYF. Here the CDR3 DNA reads TGTGCCAGCAGCCCCGCGGGGGTAGAAGAGACCCAGTACTTC.

The chain has TRBV3-1 (or the pseudogene TRBV3-2) and TRBJ1-6, with TRBD1 matching over 8 bases. The J segment lost 7 bases and the V segment lost 4 bases, leaving 3 bases of the junction unmatched. The CDR3 contains 14 residues. Germline CDR1 LGHDT, CDR2 YNNKEL (reference sequence). The CDR3 sequence: CASSPRTGNSPLHF. CDR3 sequence (DNA): TGTGCCAGCAGCCCCCGGACAGGGAATTCACCCCTCCACTTT.

The gene calls are TRBV5-6 and TRBJ2-2, with a tentative D call TRBD1 (5 bases). The V gene lost 2 bases and the J gene lost 4 bases, with 6 bases spanning the gap. CDR1 and CDR2 (germline): SGHDT, YYEEEE. The CDR3 has 13 amino acids. The CDR3 DNA is TGTGCCAGCAGCTTAGGGGCCACCGGGGAGCTGTTTTTT. This codes for CASSLGATGELFF.

V usage is TRBV10-3 and J usage is TRBJ2-7; no clear D. CDR3 length equals 12 residues. Per germline, CDR1 ENHRY and CDR2 SYGVKD. Trimming took 10 bases from V and 0 from J, leaving 10 bases between them. The CDR3 region is CASSPSSYEQYF. The DNA of the CDR3 is TGTGCCAGTTCGCCGAGCTCCTACGAGCAGTACTTC.

Notes on this clone: This same CDR3 is encoded by further DNA sequences in the sample. The chain links TRBV5-1 to TRBJ2-7; D tentatively fits TRBD1 or TRBD2 (6 bases each). Germline V lookup: CDR1 SGHRS, CDR2 YFSETQ. The CDR3 covers 12 residues. Trimming removed 4 bases from V and 4 bases from J, with 9 bases in between. CDR3 DNA: TGCGCCAGCAGCAGGGGGGCTTACGAGCAGTACTTC. It yields the protein CASSRGAYEQYF.

The chain combines TRBV27 with TRBJ1-1; 11 nucleotides line up with TRBD1. CDR3 length equals 14 residues. The V and J ends lost 4 bases and 2 bases, in that order; junction bases with no gene match: 0. Germline V gene data show CDR1 as MNHEY and CDR2 as SMNVEV (reference sequence). The CDR3 DNA sequence: TGTGCCAGCAGTTGGACAGGGGGCAACACTGAAGCTTTCTTT. Its translation is CASSWTGGNTEAFF.

This rearrangement joins TRBV5-5 to TRBJ1-1; 9 nucleotides line up with TRBD1. The V and J ends lost 3 bases and 5 bases, in that order; junction bases with no gene match: 8. This CDR3 has 15 amino acids. Germline CDR1 is SGHKS and CDR2 is YYEKEE (reference sequence). The CDR3 nucleotides are TGTGCCAGCAGCTATGGGGACAGGGCAAGGACTGAAGCTTTCTTT. It is translated as CASSYGDRARTEAFF.

This chain joins TRBV2 and TRBJ2-3, with D possibly being TRBD1 (6 bases). The V gene's germline CDR1 is SNHLY and CDR2 FYNNEI. Trimming stripped 1 base from V and 1 base from J, with 9 bases between. This CDR3 has 15 residues. CDR3 in amino acids: CASSEGGQRTDTQYF. The CDR3 DNA reads as TGTGCCAGCAGTGAAGGGGGACAACGCACAGATACGCAGTATTTT.

The rearrangement joins TRBV10-2 to TRBJ1-1; 9 bases are a match to TRBD1. CDR1 and CDR2 (germline): WSHSY, SAAADI. Trimming at V came to 9 bases and at J to 4 bases, leaving 6 bases not matched to a gene. There are 13 residues in the CDR3. The CDR3 DNA reads TGCGCCAGTAGACAGGGGGATGCCACTGAAGCTTTCTTT. Translation: CASRQGDATEAFF.

The chain recombines TRBV19 with TRBJ1-1, with D maybe TRBD1 (5 bases). The CDR3 runs to 17 residues. CDR1 and CDR2 (germline): LNHDA, SQIVND (reference sequence). Trimming removed 6 bases at V and 0 bases at J, with 20 bases between. CDR3 in amino acids: CASSHRGEPTMNTEAFF. For the CDR3, the DNA is TGTGCCAGTAGCCACCGAGGGGAACCGACAATGAACACTGAAGCTTTCTTT.